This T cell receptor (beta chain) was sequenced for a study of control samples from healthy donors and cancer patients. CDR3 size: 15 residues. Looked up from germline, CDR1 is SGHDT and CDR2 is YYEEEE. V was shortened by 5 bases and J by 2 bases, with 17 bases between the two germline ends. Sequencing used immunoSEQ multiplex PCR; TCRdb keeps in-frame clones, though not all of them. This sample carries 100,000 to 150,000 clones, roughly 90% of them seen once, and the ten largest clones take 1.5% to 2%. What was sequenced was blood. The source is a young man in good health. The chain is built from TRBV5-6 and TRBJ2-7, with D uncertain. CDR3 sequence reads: CASSTRRTLTYEQYF. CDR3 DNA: TGTGCCAGCAGTACTCGGCGGACCCTCACCTACGAGCAGTACTTC.